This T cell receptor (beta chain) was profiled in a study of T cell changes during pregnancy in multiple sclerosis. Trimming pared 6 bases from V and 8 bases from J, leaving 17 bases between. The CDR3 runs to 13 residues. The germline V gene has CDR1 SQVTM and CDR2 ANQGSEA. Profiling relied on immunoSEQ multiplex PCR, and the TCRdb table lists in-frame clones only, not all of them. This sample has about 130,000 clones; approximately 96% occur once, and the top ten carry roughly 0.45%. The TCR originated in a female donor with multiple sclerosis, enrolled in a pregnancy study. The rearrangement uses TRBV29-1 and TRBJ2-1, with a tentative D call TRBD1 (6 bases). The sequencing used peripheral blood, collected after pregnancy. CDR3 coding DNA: TGCAGCGTCAGACAGGTGGGGAGTTATGAGCAGTTCTTC. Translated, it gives CSVRQVGSYEQFF.